This T cell receptor beta chain comes out of a study of preoperative IRX-2 immunotherapy in early breast cancer. The assay was immunoSEQ multiplex PCR, and TCRdb's table has in-frame clones only and misses some. The repertoire consists of 7,000 to 9,000 clones, with around 80% occurring once and the leading ten covering around 16%. V lost 7 bases and J lost 3, with 9 bases in between. The CDR3 contains 12 residues. From germline, CDR1 is LNHDA and CDR2 SQIVND (reference sequence). Treatment in this sample: preoperative locoregional IRX-2 cytokine immunotherapy. Preoperative locoregional IRX-2 cytokine immunotherapy was tested in the phase Ib source study.

The sample was tumor tissue, taken after IRX-2 immunotherapy. The TCR sequence derives from a human donor with breast cancer. The rearrangement links TRBV19 to TRBJ2-5; D may be TRBD1 (5 bases). The chain's CDR3 is CASMTDEETQYF. The CDR3 region has the DNA TGTGCCAGTATGACAGACGAAGAGACCCAGTACTTC.